The 17 T cell receptor beta chains presented below share a single source sample, sequenced in a study of OX40 agonist ivuxolimab in advanced cancers. The library was built by means of the immunoSEQ multiplex PCR assay. TCRdb obtained this table from immuneACCESS and retained in-frame rearrangements with V and J assigned. These tables miss some clones; where compared with another copy, unresolved V genes account for less than half of the shortfall, and the remainder is unexplained. A total of more than 80,000 clones appear in this sample, around nine tenths of them only once. The leading ten clones occupy about 1.5% of the sample. The sequenced sample was CD4+ or CD8+ T cells sorted from blood, obtained in a trial of the OX40 agonist ivuxolimab. These receptors originate from an adult with an advanced solid tumor such as melanoma, head and neck, liver or kidney cancer.

V usage is TRBV7-7 and J usage is TRBJ2-5, with 11 bases lining up with TRBD2. Germline CDR1 SSHAT, CDR2 FNYEAQ (reference sequence). V lost 3 bases and J lost 5; bases outside the gene matches: 11. This CDR3 is built from 17 residues. This CDR3 reads CASSFGVAGGPEETQYF. CDR3 nucleotides: TGTGCCAGCAGCTTCGGGGTAGCGGGAGGGCCGGAGGAGACCCAGTACTTC.

The J gene is TRBJ1-1, the V gene TRBV7-2; 7 bases are shared with TRBD1. V shed 2 bases and J 2 bases; nucleotides not matched to a gene: 8. The V gene's germline CDR1 is SGHTA and CDR2 FQGNSA. The CDR3 sequence is 16 residues long. The CDR3 here is CASSLWLGGINTEAFF. The CDR3 DNA is TGTGCCAGCAGCTTATGGTTAGGGGGCATCAACACTGAAGCTTTCTTT.

V gene TRBV18 combines with J gene TRBJ2-1; 8 bases agree with TRBD2. This CDR3 has 15 amino acids. V lost 2 bases to trimming and J lost 3 bases; unmatched junction nucleotides: 3. CDR1 is KGHSH and CDR2 is LQKENI in the germline V gene. The DNA for the CDR3 is TGTGCCAGCTCACCAGGGCTAGCGGGCTACAATGAGCAGTTCTTC. Protein: CASSPGLAGYNEQFF.

The rearrangement joins TRBV6-6 to TRBJ2-7, with TRBD1 matching over 11 bases. Germline CDR1 is MNHNY and CDR2 is SVGAGI (reference sequence). The trim removed 4 bases at V and 2 bases at J, leaving 4 bases unmatched. The CDR3 loop spans 15 amino acids. The chain's CDR3 is CASSSGTGGTYEQYF. The DNA of the CDR3 is TGTGCCAGCAGTTCCGGGACAGGGGGTACCTACGAGCAGTACTTC.

This chain joins TRBV7-9 and TRBJ1-3, with D possibly matching TRBD1 (5 bases). In germline, CDR1 is SEHNR, CDR2 FQNEAQ (reference sequence). This CDR3 has 15 residues. V lost 5 bases to trimming and J lost 0 bases, with 11 bases between them. This CDR3 is CASSRQLSSGNTIYF. Here the CDR3 DNA reads TGTGCCAGCAGCCGACAGCTCAGCTCTGGAAACACCATATATTTT.

In regard to this clone: A much larger clone differs from this one at a single base, so this may be a read error. This chain links TRBV6-1 with TRBJ2-7; D gene ambiguous. The CDR3 is 11 residues long. From germline, CDR1 is MNHNS and CDR2 SASEGT. Trimming left V 6 bases short and J 0 bases short, with 3 bases between. The CDR3 spells CASRSSYEQYF. For the CDR3, the DNA is TGTGCCAGCAGGTCCTCCTACGAGCAGTACTTC.

This rearrangement joins TRBV11-1 to TRBJ1-4; D remains unclear. Looked up from germline, CDR1 is SGHAT and CDR2 is FQDESV (reference sequence). This CDR3 has 17 residues. The germline V and J ends were trimmed by 5 bases and 0 bases, with 16 bases remaining between them. CDR3 amino acids: CASSDRSGPATNEKLFF. For the CDR3, the DNA is TGTGCCAGCAGCGACCGGTCTGGACCGGCAACTAATGAAAAACTGTTTTTT.

This clone showed up just once. Sequence at one end of the junction differs from germline and may be a read error. The genes are TRBV11-3 and TRBJ2-2; tentatively, D is TRBD2 (5 bases). Germline V gene data show CDR1 as SGHNT and CDR2 as YENEEA. The CDR3 is 14 amino acids. In nucleotides, the CDR3 is TGTGTCAGCAGCTCCGGGATTAACACCGGGGAGCTGTTTTTT. Amino acid sequence: CVSSSGINTGELFF.

The chain combines TRBV18 with TRBJ2-3; TRBD2 might be the D (5 bases). V lost 3 bases and J lost 4, with 17 bases in between. CDR3 size: 16 residues. Germline loops: CDR1 KGHSH, CDR2 LQKENI. DNA for the CDR3: TGTGCCAGCTCACCCGGTGTCCGGGGTGGCGCAGATACGCAGTATTTT. It yields the protein CASSPGVRGGADTQYF.

The gene calls are TRBV7-9 and TRBJ2-1; 8 bases fit TRBD2. Germline values: CDR1 SEHNR, CDR2 FQNEAQ (reference sequence). Trimming took 3 bases from V and 7 from J; bases not matched to a gene: 8. The CDR3 totals 15 residues. Here the CDR3 reads CASSFVRGGPNEQFF. In DNA form, the CDR3 reads TGTGCCAGCAGCTTTGTCCGCGGGGGGCCGAATGAGCAGTTCTTC. The whole variable domain, remainder taken from reference TRBV7-9 and TRBJ2-1, is DTGVSQNPRHKITKRGQNVTFRCDPISEHNRLYWYRQTLGQGPEFLTYFQNEAQLEKSRLLSDRFSAERPKGSFSTLEIQRTEQGDSAMYLCASSFVRGGPNEQFFGPGTRLTVL.

The gene calls are TRBV7-8 and TRBJ1-1; unclear D gene. The CDR3 is 11 amino acids. Germline V gene data show CDR1 as SGHVS and CDR2 as FQNEAQ. V was shortened by 5 bases and J by 8 bases, with 9 bases between the two germline ends. CDR3: CASSRGQEAFF. In DNA form, the CDR3 reads TGTGCCAGCAGCCGTGGGCAGGAAGCTTTCTTT. The variable domain in full, completed from reference TRBV7-8 and TRBJ1-1, reads GAGVSQSPRYKVAKRGQDVALRCDPISGHVSLFWYQQALGQGPEFLTYFQNEAQLDKSGLPSDRFFAERPEGSVSTLKIQRTQQEDSAVYLCASSRGQEAFFGQGTRLTVV.

The chain employs TRBV30 and TRBJ2-7; tentative D call: TRBD1 (6 bases). The CDR3 spans 12 residues. The ends were cut back, 5 bases at V and 9 bases at J, with 17 bases in the middle. CDR1 GTSNPN and CDR2 SVGIG come from the germline V gene (reference sequence). CDR3 DNA sequence: TGTGCCTGGGGGGGTACAGGGATCGGGCAGTACTTC. This gives the protein CAWGGTGIGQYF.

The J gene is TRBJ2-2, the V gene TRBV2; maybe TRBD2 (6 bases). Between the trimmed V and J ends, which lost 8 bases and 2 bases, there was a span of 12 bases. This CDR3 has 14 residues. From germline, CDR1 is SNHLY and CDR2 FYNNEI. The CDR3 DNA is TGTGCCAGCGACTGGGGAGGAAACACCGGGGAGCTGTTTTTT. It is translated as CASDWGGNTGELFF. The whole variable domain, filled in from reference TRBV2 and TRBJ2-2, reads EPEVTQTPSHQVTQMGQEVILRCVPISNHLYFYWYRQILGQKVEFLVSFYNNEISEKSEIFDDQFSVERPDGSNFTLKIRSTKLEDSAMYFCASDWGGNTGELFFGEGSRLTVL.

V and J are TRBV19 and TRBJ2-3; unclear D gene. CDR3 length equals 14 residues. The ends were cut back, 7 bases at V and 2 bases at J, with 13 bases in the middle. In germline, CDR1 is LNHDA, CDR2 SQIVND (reference sequence). This chain's CDR3 is CASKTPGATDTQYF. The CDR3 nucleotides are TGTGCCAGTAAAACCCCTGGAGCCACAGATACGCAGTATTTT.

This sequence joins TRBV18 and TRBJ1-4; D remains ambiguous. Germline V gives CDR1 KGHSH, CDR2 LQKENI. The CDR3 totals 14 residues. Trimming left V 3 bases short and J 8 bases short, with 13 bases between. DNA of the CDR3: TGTGCCAGCTCACCCCGAATGGGAGAAGAAAAACTGTTTTTT. This sequence encodes CASSPRMGEEKLFF.

V is TRBV10-1 and J is TRBJ2-3; D gene unclear. The CDR3 consists of 14 residues. V was shortened by 2 bases and J by 5 bases, with 11 bases between the two germline ends. From germline, CDR1 is WNHNN and CDR2 SYGVQD (reference sequence). The CDR3: CASSEPTAEDTQYF. CDR3 bases: TGCGCCAGCAGTGAGCCTACCGCTGAAGATACGCAGTATTTT.

The chain carries TRBV10-1 and TRBJ2-7, with D tentatively TRBD2 (7 bases). CDR1 WNHNN and CDR2 SYGVQD come from the germline V gene (reference sequence). V gave up 8 bases and J gave up 5 bases, with 16 bases separating them. The CDR3 has 13 residues. CDR3 amino acids: CASGRGVVNEQYF. CDR3 nucleotide sequence: TGCGCCAGCGGGAGGGGGGTAGTGAACGAGCAGTACTTC.